This T cell receptor (beta chain) was observed in a study of cytomegalovirus exposure and HLA in healthy donors. Study context: Genotyping showed around 81% of 398 donors falling in the Caucasian-associated ancestry cluster. Findings of the study overall: Differences between HLA loci emerged in a later analysis of TCR association rates, with DRB1 most and HLA-C fewest. High sensitivity and specificity were reportedly achieved when the classifier diagnosed cytomegalovirus status.

Only one count was recorded for this clone. Its antigen is currently unknown. With 60 Vbeta and 13 Jbeta primers, the PCR was carried out. Here immunoSEQ multiplex PCR was the method, and the copy in TCRdb shows in-frame clones only, minus some. This sample has 80,000 or so clones; under 80% occur once, and the top ten carry 20% to 25%. CDR3 length equals 15 residues. V lost 6 bases and J lost 7; bases outside the gene matches: 8. Germline-derived CDR1 and CDR2 are MNHEY and SMNVEV (reference sequence). The source material was PBMCs. The receptor was isolated from a man younger than 45 in good health and CMV-seropositive. The rearrangement joins TRBV27 to TRBJ1-4; 10 bases match TRBD1. The CDR3 DNA follows: TGTGCCAGCAGGTACGGGACAGGGGCCCCTGAAAAACTGTTTTTT. Its protein is CASRYGTGAPEKLFF.